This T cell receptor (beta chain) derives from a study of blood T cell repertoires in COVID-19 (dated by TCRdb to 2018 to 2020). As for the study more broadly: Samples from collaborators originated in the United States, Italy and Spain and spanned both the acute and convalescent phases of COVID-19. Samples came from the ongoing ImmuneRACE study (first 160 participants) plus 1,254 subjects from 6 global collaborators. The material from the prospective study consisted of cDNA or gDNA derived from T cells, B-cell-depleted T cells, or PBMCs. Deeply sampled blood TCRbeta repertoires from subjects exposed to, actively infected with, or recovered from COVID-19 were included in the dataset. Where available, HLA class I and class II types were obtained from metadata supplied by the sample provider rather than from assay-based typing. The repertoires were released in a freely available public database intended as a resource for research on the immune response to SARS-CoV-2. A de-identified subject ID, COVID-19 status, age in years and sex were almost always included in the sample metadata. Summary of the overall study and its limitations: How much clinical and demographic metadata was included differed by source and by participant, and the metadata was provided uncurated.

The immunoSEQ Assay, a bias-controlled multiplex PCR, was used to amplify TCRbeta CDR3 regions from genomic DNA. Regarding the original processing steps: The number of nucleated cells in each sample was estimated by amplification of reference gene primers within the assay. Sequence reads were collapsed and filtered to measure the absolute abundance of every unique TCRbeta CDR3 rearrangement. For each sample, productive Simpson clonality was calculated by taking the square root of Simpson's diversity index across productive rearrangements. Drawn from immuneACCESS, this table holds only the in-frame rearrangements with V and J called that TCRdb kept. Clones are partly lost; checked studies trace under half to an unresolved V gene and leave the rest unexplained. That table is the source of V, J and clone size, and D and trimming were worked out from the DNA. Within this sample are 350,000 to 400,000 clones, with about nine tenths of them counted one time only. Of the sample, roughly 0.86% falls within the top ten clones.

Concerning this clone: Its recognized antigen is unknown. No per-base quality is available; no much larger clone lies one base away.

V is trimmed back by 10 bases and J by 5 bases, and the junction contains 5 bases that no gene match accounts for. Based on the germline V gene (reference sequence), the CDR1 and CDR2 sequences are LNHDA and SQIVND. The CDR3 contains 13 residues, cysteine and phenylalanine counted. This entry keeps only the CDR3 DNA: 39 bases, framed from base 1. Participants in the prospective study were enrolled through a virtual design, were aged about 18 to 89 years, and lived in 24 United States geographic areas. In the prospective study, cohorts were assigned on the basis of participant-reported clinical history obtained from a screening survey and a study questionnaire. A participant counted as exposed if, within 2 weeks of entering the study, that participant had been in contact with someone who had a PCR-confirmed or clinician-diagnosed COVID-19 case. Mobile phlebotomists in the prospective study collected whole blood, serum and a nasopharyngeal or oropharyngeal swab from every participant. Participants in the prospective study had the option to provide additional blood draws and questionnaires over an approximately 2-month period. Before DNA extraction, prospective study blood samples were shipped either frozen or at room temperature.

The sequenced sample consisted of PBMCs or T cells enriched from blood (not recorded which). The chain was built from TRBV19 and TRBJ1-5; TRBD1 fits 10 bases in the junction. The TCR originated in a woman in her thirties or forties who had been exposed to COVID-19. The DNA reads TGTGCCACCCAGGACAGGGGGTATCAGCCCCAGCATTTT. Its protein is CATQDRGYQPQHF. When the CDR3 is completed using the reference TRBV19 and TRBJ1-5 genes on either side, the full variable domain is DGGITQSPKYLFRKEGQNVTLSCEQNLNHDAMYWYRQDPGQGLRLIYYSQIVNDFQKGDIAEGYSVSREKKESFPLTVTSAQKNPTAFYLCATQDRGYQPQHFGDGTRLSIL.